This T cell receptor beta chain was sequenced for a study of T-cell reconstitution after alpha-beta-depleted transplantation in children. The germline V gene has CDR1 MDHEN and CDR2 SYDVKM. The CDR3 spans 15 residues. Trimming pared 3 bases from V and 7 bases from J, leaving 15 bases between. Whole-study results and caveats: Counts and diversity of T cells one year after transplant came mostly from newly produced T cells.

Comments on this clonotype: Its specificity is unknown.

This sample's TCRbeta library carried unique molecular identifier barcodes. From the PCR reads, TCRdb called clonotypes with MiXCR, one entry per CDR3 protein. The sample shows more than 500,000 distinct CDR3 sequences, roughly 11% of them seen only once. The TCR sequence derives from a female patient aged 2-10 years who had a stem cell transplant for aplastic anemia, so the T cells may come from the graft donor. This chain joins TRBV28 and TRBJ2-2, with D maybe TRBD2 (6 bases). Sequenced here: PBMCs, mostly from graft donor cells, sampled 180 days after TCRalphabeta/CD19-depleted stem cell transplant. The CDR3: CASSFWDSVVGELFF. CDR3 coding DNA: TGTGCCAGCAGTTTTTGGGACTCGGTGGTCGGGGAGCTGTTTTTT.